Below, 32 T cell receptor beta chains from the same sample are listed, as sequenced in a study of regulatory T cells in long-lasting Graves disease. Libraries of TCR beta came from iRepertoire HTBI primers plus Arm-PCR of CDR3 regions. TCRdb recomputed calls from the multiplex PCR reads with MiXCR, one row per CDR3 protein. The profile covers about 320,000 distinct CDR3 sequences, with 15% to 20% appearing a single time and approximately 35% taken by the ten largest. The time point here: newly diagnosed GD, antithyroid drugs for less than 3 months. PBMCs were the source of the RNA used for TCR sequencing. The sample consisted of peripheral blood mononuclear cells (PBMCs), taken at new diagnosis, from a patient treated with antithyroid drugs. Receptors originate from a female donor with Graves disease.

This clonotype was counted ten times or more. V usage is TRBV2 and J usage is TRBJ2-1; 7 bases are a match to TRBD2. Trimming at V came to 5 bases and at J to 2 bases, leaving 9 bases not matched to a gene. Germline V gene data show CDR1 as SNHLY and CDR2 as FYNNEI. This CDR3 has 16 residues. CDR3 DNA sequence: TGTGCCAGCAGTCGGTATAGCGGGCCTACCTACAATGAGCAGTTCTTC. Translated, it gives CASSRYSGPTYNEQFF.

In this sample, this clonotype turned up many times. This chain joins TRBV19 and TRBJ1-1, with D unclear. The V and J ends lost 3 bases and 0 bases respectively, with 5 bases between them. The CDR3 totals 13 residues. The germline V gene has CDR1 LNHDA and CDR2 SQIVND (reference sequence). The CDR3 protein is CASSISMNTEAFF. DNA for the CDR3: TGTGCCAGTAGTATTTCCATGAACACTGAAGCTTTCTTT.

The sample holds many counts of this clonotype. The rearrangement links TRBV12-3 or TRBV12-4 to TRBJ2-7; 9 bases line up with TRBD1. This CDR3 spans 14 amino acids. With V trimmed by 5 bases and J by 7 bases, 9 bases remained unmatched. CDR3 sequence: CASSPGTGPREQYF. The CDR3 DNA reads as TGTGCCAGCAGTCCAGGGACAGGGCCACGAGAGCAGTACTTC.

This clonotype was observed at least ten times. The chain couples TRBV28 to TRBJ1-6, with a tentative D call TRBD1 (6 bases). The CDR3 has 13 residues. Germline values: CDR1 MDHEN, CDR2 SYDVKM. V lost 10 bases and J lost 10, with 17 bases in between. The CDR3 loop reads CAIQGIRGSPLHF. As DNA, the CDR3 is TGTGCCATCCAGGGGATAAGGGGGTCACCCCTCCACTTT.

About this clonotype: This could be a read error, since a much larger clone is one nucleotide away. The V gene is TRBV14, the J gene TRBJ2-1; TRBD1 matches at 7 bases. Germline CDR1 is SGHDN and CDR2 is FVKESK. The CDR3 length is 15 residues. The CDR3 spells CTSSQGWDSYNEQFF. The DNA of the CDR3 is TGTACCAGCAGCCAAGGGTGGGACAGTTACAATGAGCAGTTCTTC.

This clonotype was observed many times. V usage is TRBV28 and J usage is TRBJ1-1; D is undetermined. Germline V gene lookup returns CDR1 MDHEN and CDR2 SYDVKM. CDR3 length equals 15 residues. Trimming removed 3 bases at V and 4 bases at J, with 15 bases between. The CDR3, as DNA: TGTGCCAGCAGTTTTAGCGGACTCCCGAGCACTGAAGCTTTCTTT. It translates to CASSFSGLPSTEAFF.

Many counts were recorded for this clonotype. The chain joins TRBV7-2 to TRBJ2-3; D not resolved. Germline assignment: CDR1 SGHTA and CDR2 FQGNSA. This CDR3 contains 14 residues. V lost 5 bases to trimming and J lost 1 base, with 10 bases between them. CDR3 amino acids: CASSHLYRTDTQYF. CDR3 DNA sequence: TGTGCCAGCAGCCATCTTTACCGCACAGATACGCAGTATTTT.

The chain couples TRBV19 to TRBJ1-4; D unresolved. Germline loops: CDR1 LNHDA, CDR2 SQIVND (reference sequence). The V and J ends lost 5 bases and 13 bases respectively, with 17 bases between them. The CDR3 has 13 residues. This CDR3 is CASSPGSGPALFF. The CDR3 nucleotides read TGTGCCAGTAGTCCTGGATCAGGCCCAGCACTGTTTTTT.

The J gene is TRBJ1-5, the V gene TRBV15; 7 bases are a match to TRBD1. This CDR3 contains 15 residues. Germline CDR1 is LNHNV and CDR2 is YYDKDF (reference sequence). The junction had 5 bases not matched to a gene; V was cut back by 2 bases and J by 4 bases. CDR3 protein: CATSRSRQGNQPQHF. CDR3 nucleotides: TGTGCCACCAGCAGATCCCGACAGGGAAATCAGCCCCAGCATTTT.

This clonotype was counted many times. The chain recombines TRBV12-3 or TRBV12-4 with TRBJ2-4; tentatively, D is TRBD1 (5 bases). The CDR3 is 16 amino acids. The V end was cut by 6 bases, the J end by 0 bases, with 15 bases between. Here the CDR3 DNA reads TGTGCCAGCAGACCAGACGAGACAGTAGCCAAAAACATTCAGTACTTC. Translation: CASRPDETVAKNIQYF.

This clonotype was seen many times. The chain employs TRBV6-1 and TRBJ1-5; unclear D gene. The V gene's germline CDR1 is MNHNS and CDR2 SASEGT. The V and J ends lost 7 bases and 6 bases respectively, with 13 bases between them. The CDR3 spans 13 residues. The CDR3 DNA follows: TGTGCCAGCATGGGAGGACTTTTTCAGCCCCAGCATTTT. It encodes CASMGGLFQPQHF.

There are many counts of this clonotype. The rearrangement links TRBV11-2 to TRBJ2-5, with D perhaps matching TRBD2 (7 bases). The CDR3 length is 18 residues. Trimming pared 5 bases from V and 1 base from J, leaving 23 bases between. Germline values: CDR1 SGHAT, CDR2 FQNNGV. For the CDR3, the DNA is TGTGCCAGCAGCCGGGGGGACTTCAGGGGAAAGGGCCAAGAGACCCAGTACTTC. Translating it yields CASSRGDFRGKGQETQYF.

This clonotype came up many times. V gene TRBV12-3 or TRBV12-4 combines with J gene TRBJ2-7; a possible D gene is TRBD2 (5 bases). The V and J ends lost 4 bases and 4 bases respectively, with 17 bases between them. This CDR3 spans 15 amino acids. Written as DNA, the CDR3 is TGTGCCAGCAGTTACGAGGTTACGGGGTTTTACGAGCAGTACTTC. It specifies CASSYEVTGFYEQYF.

In its sample, this clonotype was seen many times. The rearrangement joins TRBV6-1 to TRBJ2-3; a possible D gene is TRBD2 (6 bases). The V end lost 5 bases, the J end lost 0 bases, and 21 bases lay between the germline ends. From germline, CDR1 is MNHNS and CDR2 SASEGT. The CDR3 is 18 residues long. DNA of the CDR3: TGTGCCAGCAGTAATCAACCCCCGTCGGCGGGGAGCACAGATACGCAGTATTTT. This sequence encodes CASSNQPPSAGSTDTQYF.

Ten or more counts support this clonotype. The V and J genes are TRBV6-1 and TRBJ2-5; D remains unclear. Trimming took off 8 bases at V and 2 bases at J, with 18 bases between the two ends. This CDR3 is 15 amino acids long. Looked up from germline, CDR1 is MNHNS and CDR2 is SASEGT. The chain's CDR3 is CASGPQPTVQETQYF. CDR3 DNA: TGTGCCAGCGGCCCACAACCAACCGTACAAGAGACCCAGTACTTC.

This clonotype was seen repeatedly, ten times or more. The CDR3 DNA is TGTGCCAGCAGCCTAGGACAGGGTATCGGCACAGATACGCAGTATTTT. It translates to CASSLGQGIGTDTQYF. The chain couples TRBV11-2 to TRBJ2-3, with TRBD1 matching 8 bases. Germline values: CDR1 SGHAT, CDR2 FQNNGV. J was trimmed by 1 base and V by 5 bases; bases with no gene match: 8. This CDR3 contains 16 residues.

This clonotype occurred many times. The V call is TRBV12-3 or TRBV12-4, the J call TRBJ2-2, with 9 bases identical to TRBD1. With V trimmed by 5 bases and J by 9 bases, 13 bases remained unmatched. This CDR3 is 16 amino acids long. CDR3 sequence (DNA): TGTGCCAGCAGTCACCAAATGGACAGGGGAGGCAGGGAGCTGTTTTTT. As protein: CASSHQMDRGGRELFF.

This chain connects TRBV28 to TRBJ1-1; TRBD1 might be the D (5 bases). Trimming pared 3 bases from V and 3 bases from J, leaving 14 bases between. This CDR3 has 15 amino acids. Germline V gene lookup returns CDR1 MDHEN and CDR2 SYDVKM. The CDR3 coding sequence is TGTGCCAGCAGTTTCGCGGGACCTCGGGACACTGAAGCTTTCTTT. Its translation is CASSFAGPRDTEAFF.

In its sample, this clonotype was seen many times. The rearrangement joins TRBV2 to TRBJ1-5, with D possibly TRBD1 on 5 matching bases. The V gene lost 6 bases and the J gene lost 6 bases, with 12 bases spanning the gap. CDR1 and CDR2 from the germline V gene are SNHLY and FYNNEI. The CDR3 totals 13 residues. The CDR3 region is CASSPGSTQPQHF. CDR3 coding DNA: TGTGCCAGCAGCCCAGGGAGTACTCAGCCCCAGCATTTT.

Remarks on this clonotype: This could be a read error, since a much larger clone is one nucleotide away. CDR3 DNA: TGTGCCGGCAGTTACTTGACAGGGGCCACTGAAGCTTTCTTT. Encoded protein: CAGSYLTGATEAFF. This chain joins TRBV6-5 and TRBJ1-1; 8 nucleotides agree with TRBD1. The CDR3 extends over 14 amino acids. The germline V gene has CDR1 MNHEY and CDR2 SVGAGI.

V and J are TRBV29-1 and TRBJ2-3, with TRBD1 identical over 10 bases. The CDR3 totals 14 residues. Trimming at V came to 8 bases and at J to 4 bases, leaving 9 bases not matched to a gene. Germline-derived CDR1 and CDR2 are SQVTM and ANQGSEA. The CDR3 reads CSKRDRGFADTQYF. CDR3 bases: TGCAGCAAGAGGGACAGGGGATTTGCAGATACGCAGTATTTT.

Regarding this clonotype: A read error may be the cause here, since a much bigger clone is one base away. This chain uses TRBV12-3 or TRBV12-4 with TRBJ2-1; D not resolved. The CDR3 is made up of 12 amino acids. The CDR3: CAGSPQLDEQFF. The CDR3 DNA reads as TGTGCCGGCAGTCCTCAGCTCGATGAGCAGTTCTTC.

The table lists this clonotype with a few counts. V is TRBV27 and J is TRBJ2-7; 7 bases align to TRBD1. The CDR3 sequence is 17 residues long. The germline V gene encodes CDR1 MNHEY and CDR2 SMNVEV (reference sequence). Germline trimming cut 5 bases from V and 2 bases from J; bases unmatched to any gene: 15. CDR3 residues: CASSPQWTGFFPYEQYF. The CDR3 bases are TGTGCCAGCAGTCCCCAATGGACAGGCTTTTTCCCCTACGAGCAGTACTTC.

The sample holds many counts of this clonotype. The chain uses TRBV3-1 and TRBJ2-5; D may be TRBD2 (6 bases). The CDR3 totals 14 residues. Germline V gene sequence: CDR1 LGHDT, CDR2 YNNKEL (reference sequence). V dropped 2 bases and J dropped 2 bases, with 9 bases sitting between them. CDR3 in DNA: TGTGCCAGCAGCCAAAGGACTATACAAGAGACCCAGTACTTC. Translating gives CASSQRTIQETQYF.

There are many counts of this clonotype. The rearrangement links TRBV2 to TRBJ1-4; TRBD1 matches 11 bases. CDR1 and CDR2 (germline): SNHLY, FYNNEI. Losses at the gene ends were 5 bases for V and 6 bases for J; bases not matched to a gene: 8. The CDR3 runs to 16 residues. The CDR3 region is CASSQGQGARDEKLFF. The CDR3 DNA sequence: TGTGCCAGCAGTCAAGGACAGGGGGCGCGAGATGAAAAACTGTTTTTT.

The J gene is TRBJ1-4, the V gene TRBV6-1, with a weak D call TRBD1 (5 bases). The CDR3 has 15 amino acids. The germline V gene encodes CDR1 MNHNS and CDR2 SASEGT. The V and J ends lost 6 bases and 6 bases respectively, with 17 bases between them. In DNA form, the CDR3 reads TGTGCCAGCAGCCACCGACAGAAGTCCGATGAAAAACTGTTTTTT. Its translation is CASSHRQKSDEKLFF.

This clonotype occurred many times. CDR3 protein: CASCVTGSYGYTF. CDR3 DNA sequence: TGTGCCAGCTGCGTGACAGGATCATATGGCTACACCTTC. The chain links TRBV6-1 to TRBJ1-2, with D maybe TRBD1 (6 bases). The CDR3 runs to 13 residues. Between the trimmed V and J ends, which lost 8 bases and 5 bases, there was a span of 15 bases. Germline V gene lookup returns CDR1 MNHNS and CDR2 SASEGT.

This clonotype was recorded many times. This sequence joins TRBV28 and TRBJ1-1; D is unclear. Trimming pared 6 bases from V and 6 bases from J, leaving 14 bases between. CDR3 length: 13 residues. Germline CDR1 and CDR2: MDHEN and SYDVKM. The CDR3 nucleotides are TGTGCCAGCAGGTCCATTCGGGCTGCTGAAGCTTTCTTT. It codes for CASRSIRAAEAFF.

The chain recombines TRBV19 with TRBJ2-2; possibly TRBD1 for D (5 bases). The V and J ends lost 6 bases and 8 bases respectively, with 13 bases between them. The CDR3 is 13 amino acids. Germline V gives CDR1 LNHDA, CDR2 SQIVND (reference sequence). CDR3 residues: CASRPHQGGELFF. The CDR3 bases are TGTGCCAGTAGGCCACACCAGGGTGGGGAGCTGTTTTTT.

Many counts were recorded for this clonotype. This rearrangement joins TRBV6-2 or TRBV6-3 to TRBJ2-1, with 9 bases aligning to TRBD2. Germline assignment: CDR1 MNHEY and CDR2 SVGEGT. The CDR3 runs to 13 residues. V dropped 6 bases and J dropped 15; count of bases not matched to a gene: 12. Here the CDR3 reads CASRFVEREVLFF. In nucleotides, the CDR3 is TGTGCCAGCAGATTCGTGGAGCGGGAGGTACTGTTCTTC.

The J gene is TRBJ2-1, the V gene TRBV19; 10 bases match TRBD1. The trim removed 4 bases at V and 4 bases at J, leaving 10 bases unmatched. CDR1 and CDR2 (germline): LNHDA, SQIVND (reference sequence). CDR3 length: 17 residues. The CDR3 sequence: CASSTGQGRNSYNEQFF. CDR3 coding DNA: TGTGCCAGTAGTACGGGACAGGGGAGAAATTCTTACAATGAGCAGTTCTTC. Complete variable domain (other parts from reference TRBV19 and TRBJ2-1): DGGITQSPKYLFRKEGQNVTLSCEQNLNHDAMYWYRQDPGQGLRLIYYSQIVNDFQKGDIAEGYSVSREKKESFPLTVTSAQKNPTAFYLCASSTGQGRNSYNEQFFGPGTRLTVL.

This chain uses TRBV28 with TRBJ2-7, with D tentatively TRBD2 (6 bases). Trimming stripped 3 bases from V and 5 bases from J, with 14 bases between. CDR3 size: 14 residues. Per the germline V gene, CDR1 is MDHEN and CDR2 is SYDVKM. CDR3 bases: TGTGCCAGCAGTTTGGGGGGAGCCCGAGACGAGCAGTACTTC. Its translation: CASSLGGARDEQYF.